These 9 T cell receptor beta chains were all obtained from the same sample, sequenced in a study of identical twins (dated by TCRdb to 2016 to 2017). The library relied on 5' RACE. Sequencing used an Illumina HiSeq 2000. In-frame beta chains were kept once TCRdb had trimmed the public reads at Q25 with fastp and called clones with MiXCR. All rows with the same CDR3 protein become a single entry with the most common DNA and genes. The sample table contains around 290,000 distinct CDR3 sequences; only one count was recorded for roughly 10% of them. Approximately 7% of the sample lies in the top ten. These data also formed part of another study, on yellow fever vaccine responses in identical twins.

The sequenced material came from CD8+ T cells sorted from blood. The receptors come from a woman between 18 and 30 years old in good health.

The rearrangement uses TRBV7-2 and TRBJ2-3; D unresolved. The CDR3 contains 14 residues. Germline loops: CDR1 SGHTA, CDR2 FQGNSA. V was trimmed by 1 base and J by 4 bases, leaving 9 bases between them. The CDR3 region is CASSLEAYADTQYF. The CDR3 DNA is TGTGCCAGCAGCTTAGAGGCCTACGCAGATACGCAGTATTTT.

In DNA, the CDR3 is TGTGCCAGCAGCTCTCTGGACTACCAAGAGACCCAGTACTTC. It is translated as CASSSLDYQETQYF. The V call is TRBV7-9, the J call TRBJ2-5, with D possibly matching TRBD2 (5 bases). Deletions cut 4 bases from V and 0 bases from J, with 9 bases between. CDR3 length equals 14 residues. The germline gives CDR1 SEHNR, CDR2 FQNEAQ (reference sequence).

In this sample, this clonotype turned up many times. The J gene is TRBJ1-1, the V gene TRBV12-3 or TRBV12-4; D uncertain. V lost 6 bases and J 11 bases, leaving 13 bases between the germline ends. The CDR3 is 11 amino acids. The CDR3 sequence is CASSSFGDAFF. The CDR3 region has the DNA TGTGCCAGCAGCTCCTTCGGGGATGCTTTCTTT.

This clonotype has ten or more counts. The rearrangement joins TRBV15 to TRBJ2-2, with D possibly matching TRBD1 (7 bases). CDR3 length: 14 residues. CDR1 is LNHNV, CDR2 YYDKDF, per germline (reference sequence). Trimming left V 5 bases short and J 5 bases short, with 12 bases between. The CDR3 region is CATSSGGPTGELFF. The CDR3 DNA reads as TGTGCCACCAGCTCAGGGGGGCCAACCGGGGAGCTGTTTTTT.

V usage is TRBV19 and J usage is TRBJ2-5; D is undetermined. With 7 bases removed from V and 7 bases from J, the gap between germline ends came to 13 bases. Germline loops: CDR1 LNHDA, CDR2 SQIVND (reference sequence). This CDR3 has 12 amino acids. Here the CDR3 reads CASTDVYWTQYF. CDR3 DNA: TGTGCCAGTACGGACGTATATTGGACCCAGTACTTC.

The chain joins TRBV7-9 to TRBJ1-3; D might be TRBD1 (6 bases). In germline, CDR1 is SEHNR, CDR2 FQNEAQ (reference sequence). The CDR3 is made up of 14 amino acids. The germline V and J ends were trimmed by 4 bases and 4 bases, with 11 bases remaining between them. The CDR3 here is CASSWTVHGNTIYF. The CDR3 DNA is TGTGCCAGCAGCTGGACAGTTCACGGAAACACCATATATTTT.

The CDR3 sequence: CASSDSTGTDTQYF. DNA for the CDR3: TGTGCCAGCAGTGACTCGACAGGCACAGATACGCAGTATTTT. The rearrangement links TRBV6-4 to TRBJ2-3; perhaps TRBD1 as D (5 bases). Trimming cost V 0 bases and J 1 base, with 5 bases left between them. The CDR3 sequence is 14 residues long. CDR1 and CDR2 from the germline V gene are MRHNA and SNTAGT.

This clonotype showed up many times. The chain links TRBV4-3 to TRBJ2-7; a possible D gene is TRBD1 (5 bases). Trimming shortened V by 4 bases and J by 5 bases, and 12 bases separated the two germline ends. The CDR3 runs to 13 residues. Germline V gene lookup returns CDR1 LGHNA and CDR2 YSLEER. CDR3 amino acids: CASSPGAGHEQYF. Written as DNA, the CDR3 is TGCGCCAGCAGCCCTGGGGCAGGGCACGAGCAGTACTTC.

The chain links TRBV5-1 to TRBJ2-3; 9 bases fit TRBD2. The CDR3 totals 18 residues. The germline V gene encodes CDR1 SGHRS and CDR2 YFSETQ. The J segment lost 4 bases and the V segment lost 3 bases, leaving 15 bases of the junction unmatched. The CDR3 here is CASSSTEIAGALADTQYF. The CDR3 nucleotides read TGCGCCAGCAGCTCAACGGAGATAGCGGGAGCTCTGGCAGATACGCAGTATTTT. Combining the CDR3 with reference TRBV5-1 and TRBJ2-3 gives the whole variable domain KAGVTQTPRYLIKTRGQQVTLSCSPISGHRSVSWYQQTPGQGLQFLFEYFSETQRNKGNFPGRFSGRQFSNSRSEMNVSTLELGDSALYLCASSSTEIAGALADTQYFGPGTRLTVL.